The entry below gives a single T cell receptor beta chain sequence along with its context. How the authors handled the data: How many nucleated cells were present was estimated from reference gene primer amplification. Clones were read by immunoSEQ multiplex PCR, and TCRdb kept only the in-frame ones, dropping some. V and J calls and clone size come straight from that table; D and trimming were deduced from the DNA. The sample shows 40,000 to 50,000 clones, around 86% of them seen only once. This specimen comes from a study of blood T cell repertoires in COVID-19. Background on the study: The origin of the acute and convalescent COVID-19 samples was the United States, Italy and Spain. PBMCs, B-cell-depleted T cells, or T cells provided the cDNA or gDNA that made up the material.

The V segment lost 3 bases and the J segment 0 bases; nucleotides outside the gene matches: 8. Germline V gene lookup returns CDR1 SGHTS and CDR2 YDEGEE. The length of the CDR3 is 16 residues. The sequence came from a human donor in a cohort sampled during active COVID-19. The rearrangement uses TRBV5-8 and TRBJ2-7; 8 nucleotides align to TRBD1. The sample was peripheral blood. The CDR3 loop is CASSWAGQAFSYEQYF. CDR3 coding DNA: TGTGCCAGCAGCTGGGCGGGACAGGCCTTCTCCTACGAGCAGTACTTC.